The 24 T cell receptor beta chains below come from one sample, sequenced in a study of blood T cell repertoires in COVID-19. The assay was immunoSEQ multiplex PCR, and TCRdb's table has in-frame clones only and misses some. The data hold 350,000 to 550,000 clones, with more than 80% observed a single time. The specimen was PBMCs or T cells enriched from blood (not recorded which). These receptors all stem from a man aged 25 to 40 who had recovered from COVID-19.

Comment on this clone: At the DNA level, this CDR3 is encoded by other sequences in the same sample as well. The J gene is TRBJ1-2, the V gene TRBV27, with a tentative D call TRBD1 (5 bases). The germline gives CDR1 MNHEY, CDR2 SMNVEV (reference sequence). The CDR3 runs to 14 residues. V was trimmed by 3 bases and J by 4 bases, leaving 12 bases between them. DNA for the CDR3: TGTGCCAGCAGTTTGGCCGGGGGTAGCTATGGCTACACCTTC. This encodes CASSLAGGSYGYTF.

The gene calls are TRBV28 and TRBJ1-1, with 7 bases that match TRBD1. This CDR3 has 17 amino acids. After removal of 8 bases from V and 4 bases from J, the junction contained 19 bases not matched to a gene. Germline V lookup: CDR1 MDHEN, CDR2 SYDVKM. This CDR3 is CASRPTGMGSRGTEAFF. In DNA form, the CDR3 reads TGTGCCAGCCGCCCGACAGGGATGGGCTCTAGGGGCACTGAAGCTTTCTTT.

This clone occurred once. CDR3 in amino acids: CSVERTWGTEAFF. The CDR3 region has the DNA TGCAGCGTTGAACGGACATGGGGCACTGAAGCTTTCTTT. The chain has TRBV29-1 and TRBJ1-1, with TRBD1 as a possible D gene (5 bases). The CDR3 loop spans 13 amino acids. Looked up from germline, CDR1 is SQVTM and CDR2 is ANQGSEA. V lost 2 bases to trimming and J lost 4 bases, with 11 bases between them.

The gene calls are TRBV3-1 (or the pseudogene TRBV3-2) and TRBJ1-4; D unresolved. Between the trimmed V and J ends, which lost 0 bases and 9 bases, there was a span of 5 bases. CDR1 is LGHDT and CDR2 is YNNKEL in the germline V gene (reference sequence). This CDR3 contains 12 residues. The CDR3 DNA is TGTGCCAGCAGCCAAGATGAGAAAAAACTGTTTTTT. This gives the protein CASSQDEKKLFF.

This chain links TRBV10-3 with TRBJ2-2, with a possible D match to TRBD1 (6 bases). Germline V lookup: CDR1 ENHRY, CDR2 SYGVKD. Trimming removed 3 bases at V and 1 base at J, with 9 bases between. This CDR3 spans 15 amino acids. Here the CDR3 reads CAISERDKNTGELFF. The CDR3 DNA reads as TGTGCCATCAGTGAACGGGACAAGAACACCGGGGAGCTGTTTTTT.

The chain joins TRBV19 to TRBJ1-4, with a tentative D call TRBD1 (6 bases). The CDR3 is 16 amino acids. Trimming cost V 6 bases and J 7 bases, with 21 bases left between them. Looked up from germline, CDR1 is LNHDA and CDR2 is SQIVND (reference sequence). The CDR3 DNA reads TGTGCCAGTAGCATCCAAGGCTGGGGGGGCGTTGAAAAACTGTTTTTT. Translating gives CASSIQGWGGVEKLFF.

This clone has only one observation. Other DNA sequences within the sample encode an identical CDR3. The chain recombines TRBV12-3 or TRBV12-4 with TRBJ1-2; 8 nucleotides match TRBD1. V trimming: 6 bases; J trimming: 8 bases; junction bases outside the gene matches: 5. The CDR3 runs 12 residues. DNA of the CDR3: TGTGCCAGCAGACAGGGGGGGGGAGGCTACACCTTC. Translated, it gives CASRQGGGGYTF.

The CDR3 DNA reads as TGTGCCAGCAGCAAACAAGGGAGGTGGAACACTGAAGCTTTCTTT. Translating it yields CASSKQGRWNTEAFF. The chain uses TRBV7-8 and TRBJ1-1; D gene unclear. This CDR3 region has 15 residues. Trimming left V 5 bases short and J 1 base short, with 14 bases between. Looked up from germline, CDR1 is SGHVS and CDR2 is FQNEAQ.

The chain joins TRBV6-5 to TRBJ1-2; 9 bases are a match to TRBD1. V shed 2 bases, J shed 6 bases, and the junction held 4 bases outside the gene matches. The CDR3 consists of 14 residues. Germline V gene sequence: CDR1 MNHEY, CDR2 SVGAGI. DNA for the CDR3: TGTGCCAGCAGTTACAATAGACAGGGGGATGGCTACACCTTC. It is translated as CASSYNRQGDGYTF.

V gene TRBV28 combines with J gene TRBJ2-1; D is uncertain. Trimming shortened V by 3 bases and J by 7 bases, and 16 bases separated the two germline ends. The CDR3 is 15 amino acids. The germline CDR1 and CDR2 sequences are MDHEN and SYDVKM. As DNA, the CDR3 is TGTGCCAGCAGTTTGGGCAGTTCAGGATCAAATGAGCAGTTCTTC. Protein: CASSLGSSGSNEQFF.

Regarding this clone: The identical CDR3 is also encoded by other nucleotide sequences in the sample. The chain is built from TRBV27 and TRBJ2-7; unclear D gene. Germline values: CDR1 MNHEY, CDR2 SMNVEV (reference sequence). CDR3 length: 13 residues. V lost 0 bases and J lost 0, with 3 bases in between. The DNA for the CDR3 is TGTGCCAGCAGTTTATCCCGCTCCTACGAGCAGTACTTC. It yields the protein CASSLSRSYEQYF.

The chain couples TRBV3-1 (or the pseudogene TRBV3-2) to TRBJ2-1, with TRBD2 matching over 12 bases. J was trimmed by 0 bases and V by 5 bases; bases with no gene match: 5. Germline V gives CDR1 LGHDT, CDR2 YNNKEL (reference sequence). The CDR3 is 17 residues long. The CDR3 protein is CASSDGTSGFSYNEQFF. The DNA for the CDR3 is TGTGCCAGCAGCGACGGGACTAGCGGGTTCTCCTACAATGAGCAGTTCTTC.

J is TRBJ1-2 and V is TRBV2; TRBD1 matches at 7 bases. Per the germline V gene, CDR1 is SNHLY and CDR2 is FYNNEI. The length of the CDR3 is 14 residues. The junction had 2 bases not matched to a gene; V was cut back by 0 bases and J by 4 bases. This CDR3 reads CASSEARGLYGYTF. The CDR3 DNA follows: TGTGCCAGCAGTGAAGCGAGGGGGCTCTATGGCTACACCTTC.

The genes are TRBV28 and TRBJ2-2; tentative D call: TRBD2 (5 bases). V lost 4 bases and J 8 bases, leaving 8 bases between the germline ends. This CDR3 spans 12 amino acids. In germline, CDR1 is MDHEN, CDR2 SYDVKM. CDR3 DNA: TGTGCCAGCAGTTCTAGCTTTGGGGAGCTGTTTTTT. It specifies CASSSSFGELFF.

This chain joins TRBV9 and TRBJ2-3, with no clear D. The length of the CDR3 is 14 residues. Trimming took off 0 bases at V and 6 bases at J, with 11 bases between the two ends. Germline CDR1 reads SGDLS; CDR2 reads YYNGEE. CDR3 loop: CASSVAWRPDTQYF. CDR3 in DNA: TGTGCCAGCAGCGTAGCGTGGCGGCCCGATACGCAGTATTTT.

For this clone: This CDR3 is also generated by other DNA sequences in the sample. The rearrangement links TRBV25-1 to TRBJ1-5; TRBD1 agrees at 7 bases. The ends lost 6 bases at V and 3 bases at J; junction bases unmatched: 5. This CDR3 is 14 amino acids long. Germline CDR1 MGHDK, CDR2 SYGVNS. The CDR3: CASRQTGNNQPQHF. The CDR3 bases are TGTGCCAGCAGGCAGACAGGGAACAATCAGCCCCAGCATTTT.

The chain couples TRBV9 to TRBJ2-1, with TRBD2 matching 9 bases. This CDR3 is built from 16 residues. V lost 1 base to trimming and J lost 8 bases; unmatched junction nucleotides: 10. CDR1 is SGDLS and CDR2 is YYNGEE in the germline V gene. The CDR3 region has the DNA TGTGCCAGCAGCGTAAACGTGCGGGAGGGAGGCGATGAGCAGTTCTTC. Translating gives CASSVNVREGGDEQFF. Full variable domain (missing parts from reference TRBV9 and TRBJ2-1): DSGVTQTPKHLITATGQRVTLRCSPRSGDLSVYWYQQSLDQGLQFLIQYYNGEERAKGNILERFSAQQFPDLHSELNLSSLELGDSALYFCASSVNVREGGDEQFFGPGTRLTVL.

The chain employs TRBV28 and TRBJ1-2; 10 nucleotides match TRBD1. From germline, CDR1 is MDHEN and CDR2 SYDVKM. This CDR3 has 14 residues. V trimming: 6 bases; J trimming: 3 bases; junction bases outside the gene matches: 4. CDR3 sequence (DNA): TGTGCCAGCAGGACAGGGGGCGTAGACTATGGCTACACCTTC. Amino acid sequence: CASRTGGVDYGYTF.

In nucleotides, the CDR3 is TGCAGCGTCTGGACAGGACAAGAGACCCAGTACTTC. This codes for CSVWTGQETQYF. V gene TRBV29-1 combines with J gene TRBJ2-5, with TRBD1 identical over 7 bases. This CDR3 is 12 amino acids long. J was trimmed by 2 bases and V by 6 bases; bases with no gene match: 3. The germline V gene encodes CDR1 SQVTM and CDR2 ANQGSEA.

The CDR3 region has the DNA TGTGCCAGCAGCCAAGCCCTACTGGCCCAGGACTATGGCTACACCTTC. It yields the protein CASSQALLAQDYGYTF. V usage is TRBV4-2 and J usage is TRBJ1-2; no reliable D call. This CDR3 has 16 residues. Between the trimmed V and J ends, which lost 1 base and 3 bases, there was a span of 15 bases. Per germline, CDR1 LGHNA and CDR2 YNFKEQ.

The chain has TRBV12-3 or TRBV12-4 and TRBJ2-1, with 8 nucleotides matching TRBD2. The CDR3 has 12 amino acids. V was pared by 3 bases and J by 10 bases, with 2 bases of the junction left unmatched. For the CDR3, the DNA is TGTGCCAGCAGTTTCGGGAGGGCCGAGCAGTTCTTC. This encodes CASSFGRAEQFF.

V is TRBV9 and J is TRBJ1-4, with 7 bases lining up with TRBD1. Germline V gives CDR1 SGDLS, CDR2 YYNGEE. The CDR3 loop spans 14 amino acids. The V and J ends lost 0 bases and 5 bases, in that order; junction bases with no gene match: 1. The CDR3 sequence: CASSVEGANEKLFF. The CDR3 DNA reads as TGTGCCAGCAGCGTAGAGGGGGCCAATGAAAAACTGTTTTTT.

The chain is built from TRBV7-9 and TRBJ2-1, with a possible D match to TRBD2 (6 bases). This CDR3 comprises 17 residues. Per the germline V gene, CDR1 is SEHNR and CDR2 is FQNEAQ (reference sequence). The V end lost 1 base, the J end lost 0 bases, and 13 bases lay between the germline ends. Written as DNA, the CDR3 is TGTGCCAGCAGCTTAGTTCTTAGCGGTAACTCCTACAATGAGCAGTTCTTC. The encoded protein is CASSLVLSGNSYNEQFF.

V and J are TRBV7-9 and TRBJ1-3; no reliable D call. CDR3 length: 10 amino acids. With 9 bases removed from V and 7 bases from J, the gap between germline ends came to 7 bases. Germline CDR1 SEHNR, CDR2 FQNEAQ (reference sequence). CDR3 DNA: TGTGCCAGAGCCCCCAACACCATATATTTT. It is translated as CARAPNTIYF.